This passage covers 7 T cell receptor beta chains from one sample sequenced in a study. The sorted Tregs were CD4+CD25+CD127-/low cells. The TRBV12-4/TRBJ1-2 clonotypes were amplified using barcode primers with ligated adaptors. TCRdb reanalysed the multiplex PCR reads using MiXCR and keeps one entry per CDR3 protein. The sample includes around 580 distinct CDR3 sequences, under 6.5% of them seen just once. The source material was tumor-infiltrating Tregs sorted from the breast tumor. Every receptor here comes from a female donor with breast cancer.

This clonotype rates as large (0.1 to 1%). The CDR3 DNA reads TGTGCCAGCAGTTTAGAGGCGGGACTGACCTATGGCTACACCTTC. Amino acids: CASSLEAGLTYGYTF. This chain uses TRBV12-3 or TRBV12-4 with TRBJ1-2; D is perhaps TRBD1 (5 bases). With 1 base removed from V and 4 bases from J, the gap between germline ends came to 13 bases. CDR3 size: 15 residues.

This clonotype is deemed large. The chain uses TRBV12-3 or TRBV12-4 and TRBJ1-2; D uncertain. This CDR3 contains 11 residues. CDR3 sequence: CAREKGEDYTF. In nucleotides, the CDR3 is TGTGCGAGGGAAAAGGGAGAGGACTACACCTTC.

This clonotype is labeled large. This chain connects TRBV12-3 or TRBV12-4 to TRBJ1-2; 7 nucleotides line up with TRBD1. The J segment lost 3 bases and the V segment lost 6 bases, leaving 10 bases of the junction unmatched. The length of the CDR3 is 15 residues. For the CDR3, the DNA is TGTGCCAGCAGCCGACAGGGAAGGGAGTACTATGGCTACACCTTC. Amino acid sequence: CASSRQGREYYGYTF.

Sample share makes this clonotype medium-sized. The CDR3 reads CASSSGEGLNYGYTF. The CDR3 DNA is TGTGCCAGCAGCTCCGGGGAGGGGCTAAACTATGGCTACACCTTC. J is TRBJ1-2 and V is TRBV12-3 or TRBV12-4; D possibly corresponds to TRBD1 (5 bases). This CDR3 region has 15 residues. V was cut by 6 bases and J by 2 bases, with 16 bases left in between.

This clonotype is large within its sample. The genes are TRBV12-3 or TRBV12-4 and TRBJ1-2, with D unclear. This CDR3 spans 13 amino acids. Deletions cut 2 bases from V and 2 bases from J, with 6 bases between. This CDR3 is CASSLNLNYGYTF. In DNA form, the CDR3 reads TGTGCCAGCAGTTTAAACCTAAACTATGGCTACACCTTC.

This clonotype is hyperexpanded (1% or more) by share. The chain combines TRBV12-3 or TRBV12-4 with TRBJ1-2; D is ambiguous. The CDR3 totals 13 residues. Trimming took off 8 bases at V and 6 bases at J, with 16 bases between the two ends. This CDR3 is CASRVRVGNGYTF. CDR3 DNA: TGTGCCAGCCGGGTTCGGGTGGGTAATGGCTACACCTTC.

This clonotype is labeled as medium-sized. The J gene is TRBJ1-2, the V gene TRBV12-3 or TRBV12-4, with D perhaps matching TRBD1 (5 bases). The CDR3 has 14 residues. The germline V and J ends were trimmed by 8 bases and 3 bases, with 16 bases remaining between them. For the CDR3, the DNA is TGTGCCAGCGGGCCGGTAGACAGCTACTATGGCTACACCTTC. Its translation: CASGPVDSYYGYTF.